This T cell receptor beta chain was observed in a study of PD-1 blockade in mismatch repair-deficient tumors. Study at large: Patients had over 10 mismatch repair-deficient cancer types, all previously treated and progressing.

Sequencing used immunoSEQ multiplex PCR; TCRdb keeps in-frame clones, though not all of them. The sample holds 49,000 or so clones, more than 65% seen once. TCRs were sequenced from a few patients responding to pembrolizumab. The sample was peripheral blood, taken roughly 20 weeks after starting pembrolizumab. The source is an adult with mismatch repair-deficient cancer.

As DNA, the CDR3 is TGTGCCAGTAGTATTATGGGGAACACCGGGGAGCTGTTTTTT. This translates into CASSIMGNTGELFF. The chain uses TRBV19 and TRBJ2-2, with D hard to call. Trimming removed 3 bases at V and 1 base at J, with 6 bases between. The CDR3 has 14 amino acids. Germline assignment: CDR1 LNHDA and CDR2 SQIVND (reference sequence).